Given below is one T cell receptor beta chain in context. A much larger clone is a single base away; this may be a read error. The data were obtained in a study of read filtering for tumor transcriptome and immune sequencing. Looking at the study overall: DNase treatment preceded whole-transcriptome library preparation. Per sample, TCR-region reads ranged about 4.05 to 10.27 million by IR-seq, roughly 80 to 1,300 by RNA-seq.

CDR1 is LNHDA, CDR2 SQIVND, per germline (reference sequence). The CDR3 covers 17 residues. V shed 5 bases and J 4 bases; nucleotides not matched to a gene: 13. The library was built from roughly 400 ng RNA with molecular barcoded adaptors for alpha/delta and beta/gamma chains. A single record per CDR3 protein comes from TCRdb applying MiXCR to the reads. The repertoire includes 100,000 to 150,000 distinct CDR3 sequences, under 15% of them detected once, and approximately 10% sits in the top ten. Specimen: a population of CD138-negative cells sorted from bone marrow. The chain carries TRBV19 and TRBJ2-2, with 7 bases aligning to TRBD2. The clonotype was recovered from a donor aged 40 or over with multiple myeloma. The CDR3 spells CASSLKGGSNPTGELFF. The CDR3 DNA follows: TGTGCCAGTAGTTTAAAAGGCGGGAGTAATCCCACCGGGGAGCTGTTTTTT.